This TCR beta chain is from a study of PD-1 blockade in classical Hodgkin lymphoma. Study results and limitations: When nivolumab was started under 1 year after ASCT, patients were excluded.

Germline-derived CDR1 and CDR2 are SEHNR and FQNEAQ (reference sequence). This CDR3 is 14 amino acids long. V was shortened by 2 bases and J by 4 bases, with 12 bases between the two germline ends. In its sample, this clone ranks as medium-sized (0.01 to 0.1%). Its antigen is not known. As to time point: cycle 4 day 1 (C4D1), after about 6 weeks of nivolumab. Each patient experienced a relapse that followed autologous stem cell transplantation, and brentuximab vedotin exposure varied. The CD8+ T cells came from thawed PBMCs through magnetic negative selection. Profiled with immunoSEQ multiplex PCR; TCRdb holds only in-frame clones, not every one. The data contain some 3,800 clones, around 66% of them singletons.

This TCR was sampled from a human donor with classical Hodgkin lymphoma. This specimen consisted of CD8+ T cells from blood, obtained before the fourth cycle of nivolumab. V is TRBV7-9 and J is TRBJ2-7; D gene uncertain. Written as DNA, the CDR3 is TGTGCCAGCAGCTTATCCCGCGTAGGTTACGAGCAGTACTTC. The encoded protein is CASSLSRVGYEQYF.